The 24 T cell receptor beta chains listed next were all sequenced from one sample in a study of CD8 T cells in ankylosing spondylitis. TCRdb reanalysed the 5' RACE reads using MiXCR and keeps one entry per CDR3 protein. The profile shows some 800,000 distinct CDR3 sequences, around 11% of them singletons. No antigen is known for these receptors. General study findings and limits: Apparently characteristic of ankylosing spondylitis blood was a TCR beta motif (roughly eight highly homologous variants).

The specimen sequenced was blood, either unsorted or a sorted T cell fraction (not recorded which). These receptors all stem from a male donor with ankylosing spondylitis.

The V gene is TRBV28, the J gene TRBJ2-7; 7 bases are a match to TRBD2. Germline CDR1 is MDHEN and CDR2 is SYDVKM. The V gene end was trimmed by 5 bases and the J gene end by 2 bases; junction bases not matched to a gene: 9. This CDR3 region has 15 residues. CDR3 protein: CASSPWGGTTYEQYF. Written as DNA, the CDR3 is TGTGCCAGCAGTCCCTGGGGAGGGACGACCTACGAGCAGTACTTC.

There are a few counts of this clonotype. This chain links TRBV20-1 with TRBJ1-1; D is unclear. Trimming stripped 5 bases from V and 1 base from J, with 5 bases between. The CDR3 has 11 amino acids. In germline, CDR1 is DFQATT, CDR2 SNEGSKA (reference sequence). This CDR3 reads CSAYKNTEAFF. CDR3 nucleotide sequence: TGCAGTGCTTACAAGAACACTGAAGCTTTCTTT.

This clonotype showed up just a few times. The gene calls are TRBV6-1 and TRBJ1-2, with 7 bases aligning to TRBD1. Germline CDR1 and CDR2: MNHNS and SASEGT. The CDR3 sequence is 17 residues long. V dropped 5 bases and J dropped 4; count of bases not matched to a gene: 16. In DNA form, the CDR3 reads TGTGCCAGCAGTCCGAAGACAGACAGGGCGCGGGTCTATGGCTACACCTTC. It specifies CASSPKTDRARVYGYTF.

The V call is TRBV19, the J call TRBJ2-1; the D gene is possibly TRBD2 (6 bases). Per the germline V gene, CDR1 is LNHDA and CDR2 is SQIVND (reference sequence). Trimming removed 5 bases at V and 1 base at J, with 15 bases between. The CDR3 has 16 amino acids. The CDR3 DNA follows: TGTGCCAGTAGTGTGGGGGGAATCAGGTCCTACAATGAGCAGTTCTTC. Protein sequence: CASSVGGIRSYNEQFF.

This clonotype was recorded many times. The CDR3 loop reads CSARSVATDTQYF. CDR3 nucleotides: TGCAGTGCTAGATCCGTAGCCACAGATACGCAGTATTTT. The chain links TRBV20-1 to TRBJ2-3; D call uncertain. V was shortened by 2 bases and J by 2 bases, with 8 bases between the two germline ends. Germline assignment: CDR1 DFQATT and CDR2 SNEGSKA (reference sequence). CDR3 length: 13 amino acids.

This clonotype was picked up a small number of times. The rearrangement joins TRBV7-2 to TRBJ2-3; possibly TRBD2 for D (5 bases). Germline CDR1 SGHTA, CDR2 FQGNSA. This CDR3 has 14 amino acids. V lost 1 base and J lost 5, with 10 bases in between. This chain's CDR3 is CASSLVGVEDTQYF. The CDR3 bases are TGTGCCAGCAGCTTAGTGGGAGTTGAAGATACGCAGTATTTT.

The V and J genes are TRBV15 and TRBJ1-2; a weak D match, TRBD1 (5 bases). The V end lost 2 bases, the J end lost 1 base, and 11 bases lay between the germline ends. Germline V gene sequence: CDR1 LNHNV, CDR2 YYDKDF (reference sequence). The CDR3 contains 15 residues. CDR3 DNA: TGTGCCACCAGCAGACAACGGGGGGATAACTATGGCTACACCTTC. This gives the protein CATSRQRGDNYGYTF.

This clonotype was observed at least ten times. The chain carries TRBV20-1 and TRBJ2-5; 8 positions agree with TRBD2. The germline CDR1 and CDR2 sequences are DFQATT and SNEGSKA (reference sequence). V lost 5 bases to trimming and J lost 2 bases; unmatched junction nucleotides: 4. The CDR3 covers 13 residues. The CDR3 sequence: CSALTSAQETQYF. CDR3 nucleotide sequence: TGCAGTGCTTTGACTAGCGCGCAAGAGACCCAGTACTTC.

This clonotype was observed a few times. CDR3 sequence: CASRGAGGNSYEQYF. In nucleotides, the CDR3 is TGCGCCAGCAGAGGAGCGGGAGGGAACTCCTACGAGCAGTACTTC. The chain recombines TRBV5-1 with TRBJ2-7, with 10 bases identical to TRBD2. The germline V gene has CDR1 SGHRS and CDR2 YFSETQ. This CDR3 comprises 15 residues. V dropped 5 bases and J dropped 0; count of bases not matched to a gene: 5. Drawing the rest from reference TRBV5-1 and TRBJ2-7, the complete variable domain is KAGVTQTPRYLIKTRGQQVTLSCSPISGHRSVSWYQQTPGQGLQFLFEYFSETQRNKGNFPGRFSGRQFSNSRSEMNVSTLELGDSALYLCASRGAGGNSYEQYFGPGTRLTVT.

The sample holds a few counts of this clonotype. The chain's CDR3 is CASSRDRRGNTEAFF. The CDR3 DNA sequence: TGTGCCAGCAGCCGAGACAGGAGGGGGAACACTGAAGCTTTCTTT. The chain couples TRBV6-2 or TRBV6-3 to TRBJ1-1; perhaps TRBD1 as D (6 bases). Per germline, CDR1 MNHEY and CDR2 SVGEGT. Deletions cut 6 bases from V and 1 base from J, with 15 bases between. The CDR3 is made up of 15 amino acids.

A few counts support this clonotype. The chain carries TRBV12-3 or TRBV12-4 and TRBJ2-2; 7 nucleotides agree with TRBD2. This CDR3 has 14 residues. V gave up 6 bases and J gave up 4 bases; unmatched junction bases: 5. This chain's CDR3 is CASRLRTSTGELFF. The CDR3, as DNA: TGTGCCAGCAGACTCCGGACTAGCACCGGGGAGCTGTTTTTT.

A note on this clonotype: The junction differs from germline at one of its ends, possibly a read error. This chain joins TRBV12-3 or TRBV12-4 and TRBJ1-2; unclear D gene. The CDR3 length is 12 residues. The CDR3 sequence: CASSLVNYGYNF. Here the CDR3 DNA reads TGTGCCAGCAGTTTAGTCAACTATGGCTACAACTTC.

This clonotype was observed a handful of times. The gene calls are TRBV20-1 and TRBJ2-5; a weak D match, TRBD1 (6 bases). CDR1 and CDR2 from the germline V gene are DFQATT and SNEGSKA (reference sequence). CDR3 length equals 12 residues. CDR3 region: CSLTGEQETQYF. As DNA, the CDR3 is TGCAGCTTGACAGGAGAACAAGAGACCCAGTACTTC.

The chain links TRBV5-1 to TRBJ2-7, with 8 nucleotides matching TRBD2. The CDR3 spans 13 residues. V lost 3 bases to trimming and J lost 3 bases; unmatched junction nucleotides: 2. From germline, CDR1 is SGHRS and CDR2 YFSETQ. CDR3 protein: CASSWSGGYEQYF. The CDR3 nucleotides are TGCGCCAGCAGCTGGAGCGGGGGCTACGAGCAGTACTTC.

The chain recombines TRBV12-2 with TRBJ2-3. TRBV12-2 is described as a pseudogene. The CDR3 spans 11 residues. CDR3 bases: TGTGCAAGTCAGGTCACAGATACGCAGTATTTT. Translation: CASQVTDTQYF.

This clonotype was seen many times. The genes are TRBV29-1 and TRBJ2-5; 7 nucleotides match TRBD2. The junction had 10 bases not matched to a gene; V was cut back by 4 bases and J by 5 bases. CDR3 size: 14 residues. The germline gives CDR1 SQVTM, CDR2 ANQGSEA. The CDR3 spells CSVVLGGGVETQYF. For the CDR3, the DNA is TGCAGCGTTGTCTTGGGGGGAGGGGTGGAGACCCAGTACTTC. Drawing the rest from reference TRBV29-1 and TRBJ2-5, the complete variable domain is SAVISQKPSRDICQRGTSLTIQCQVDSQVTMMFWYRQQPGQSLTLIATANQGSEATYESGFVIDKFPISRPNLTFSTLTVSNMSPEDSSIYLCSVVLGGGVETQYFGPGTRLLVL.

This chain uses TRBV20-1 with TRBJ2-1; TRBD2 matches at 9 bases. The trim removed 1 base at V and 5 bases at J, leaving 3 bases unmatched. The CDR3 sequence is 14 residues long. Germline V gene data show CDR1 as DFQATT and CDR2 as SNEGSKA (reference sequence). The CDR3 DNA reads TGCAGTGCTAGAGTTGGCGGGAGGGACAATGAGCAGTTCTTC. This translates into CSARVGGRDNEQFF.

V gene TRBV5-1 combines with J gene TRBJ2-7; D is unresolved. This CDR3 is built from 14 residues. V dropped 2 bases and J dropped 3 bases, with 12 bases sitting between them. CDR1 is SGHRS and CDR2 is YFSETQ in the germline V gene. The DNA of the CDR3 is TGCGCCAGCAGCTTCATCGGCGGAAACTACGAGCAGTACTTC. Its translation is CASSFIGGNYEQYF. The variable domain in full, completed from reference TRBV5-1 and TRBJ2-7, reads KAGVTQTPRYLIKTRGQQVTLSCSPISGHRSVSWYQQTPGQGLQFLFEYFSETQRNKGNFPGRFSGRQFSNSRSEMNVSTLELGDSALYLCASSFIGGNYEQYFGPGTRLTVT.

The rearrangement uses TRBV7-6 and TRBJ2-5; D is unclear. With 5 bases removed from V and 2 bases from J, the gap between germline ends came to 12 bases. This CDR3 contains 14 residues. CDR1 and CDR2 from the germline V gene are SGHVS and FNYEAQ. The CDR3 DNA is TGTGCCAGCAGCCAATACTCTCAACAAGAGACCCAGTACTTC. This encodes CASSQYSQQETQYF. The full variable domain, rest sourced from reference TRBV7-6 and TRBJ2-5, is GAGVSQSPRYKVTKRGQDVALRCDPISGHVSLYWYRQALGQGPEFLTYFNYEAQQDKSGLPNDRFSAERPEGSISTLTIQRTEQRDSAMYRCASSQYSQQETQYFGPGTRLLVL.

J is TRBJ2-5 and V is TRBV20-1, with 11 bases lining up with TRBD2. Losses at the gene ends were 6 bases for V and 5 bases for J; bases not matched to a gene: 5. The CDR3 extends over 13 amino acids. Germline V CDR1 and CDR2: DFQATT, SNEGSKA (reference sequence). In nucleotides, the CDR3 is TGCAGTGCCGGTAGCGGGGGGGCTGAGACCCAGTACTTC. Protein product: CSAGSGGAETQYF.

The CDR3 DNA is TGCAGTGCGCGGCCTTTCGGGGGGCCCACAGATACGCAGTATTTT. Its protein is CSARPFGGPTDTQYF. The chain couples TRBV20-1 to TRBJ2-3; D might be TRBD2 (7 bases). V was cut by 6 bases and J by 2 bases, with 18 bases left in between. The CDR3 spans 15 residues. Germline V gives CDR1 DFQATT, CDR2 SNEGSKA (reference sequence).

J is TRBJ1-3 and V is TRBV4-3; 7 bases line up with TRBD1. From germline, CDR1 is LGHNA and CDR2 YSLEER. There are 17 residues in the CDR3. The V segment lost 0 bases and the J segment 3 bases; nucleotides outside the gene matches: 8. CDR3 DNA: TGCGCCAGCAGCCAAGATCTGACAGGGAAATTTGGAAACACCATATATTTT. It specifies CASSQDLTGKFGNTIYF.

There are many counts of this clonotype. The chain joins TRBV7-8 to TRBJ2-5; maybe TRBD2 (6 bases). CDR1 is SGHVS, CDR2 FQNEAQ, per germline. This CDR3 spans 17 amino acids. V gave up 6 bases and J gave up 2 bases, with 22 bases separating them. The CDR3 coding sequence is TGTGCCAGCAGACTTTCTCGTGTGACTAGAAGGCAAGAGACCCAGTACTTC. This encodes CASRLSRVTRRQETQYF.

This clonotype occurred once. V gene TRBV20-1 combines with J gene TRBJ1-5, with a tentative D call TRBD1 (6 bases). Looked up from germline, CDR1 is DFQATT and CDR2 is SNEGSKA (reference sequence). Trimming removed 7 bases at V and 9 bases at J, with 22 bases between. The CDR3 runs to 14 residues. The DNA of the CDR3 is TGCAGTGTCCCGTCGGGGGCCATCCGGTCGCCCCAGCATTTT. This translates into CSVPSGAIRSPQHF.